This T cell receptor (beta chain) was captured by sequencing in a study of memory CD4+ T cells and cytomegalovirus serostatus. Single viable CD3+CD4+CD8-CD45RO+ cells were sorted as the memory CD4+ T cells. Measured with immunoSEQ multiplex PCR; TCRdb has only the in-frame clones, and not every one. The data hold 75,000 to 90,000 clones, with more than 70% observed a single time. This TCR was sampled from an adult in good health and CMV-seronegative. Sequencing was performed on memory CD4+ T cells from blood.

The CDR3 region is CASSSPGRAVGGYGYTF. CDR3 sequence (DNA): TGTGCCAGCAGCTCCCCGGGACGGGCGGTTGGTGGCTATGGCTACACCTTC. The chain joins TRBV11-2 to TRBJ1-2; D is perhaps TRBD1 (5 bases). Germline V gene data show CDR1 as SGHAT and CDR2 as FQNNGV. This CDR3 is 17 amino acids long. The V end was cut by 4 bases, the J end by 4 bases, with 22 bases between.